One and the same sample provided the 30 T cell receptor beta chains below, sequenced in a study of spatial heterogeneity in lung cancer. Study-level findings and limits: Counts of expanded intratumoral alpha and beta TCRs tracked tumor mutation counts.

No antigen is known for these receptors. The time point here: sample taken at primary tumor resection. TCRdb re-called the 5' RACE reads through MiXCR, storing one row per CDR3 protein. The repertoire holds around 8,800 distinct CDR3 sequences, with 5% as singletons. The material was lung tumor tissue, obtained at surgery. These receptors all come from a female donor with early-stage non-small cell lung cancer.

This clonotype was found many times. The chain is built from TRBV11-3 and TRBJ2-1, with D possibly TRBD1 on 5 matching bases. Germline loops: CDR1 SGHNT, CDR2 YENEEA. This CDR3 has 14 residues. The ends were cut back, 5 bases at V and 9 bases at J, with 17 bases in the middle. This CDR3 reads CASSPSPGQGEQFF. The DNA for the CDR3 is TGTGCCAGCAGCCCCTCTCCTGGACAAGGTGAGCAGTTCTTC.

This clonotype is labeled medium-sized. V gene TRBV27 combines with J gene TRBJ1-1, with no clear D. The germline V gene encodes CDR1 MNHEY and CDR2 SMNVEV (reference sequence). Deletions cut 4 bases from V and 4 bases from J, with 10 bases between. The CDR3 spans 13 residues. CDR3 region: CASSWGGSTEAFF. Here the CDR3 DNA reads TGTGCCAGCAGTTGGGGAGGGAGCACTGAAGCTTTCTTT.

This chain links TRBV20-1 with TRBJ2-5, with D hard to call. The CDR3 runs 13 residues. CDR1 is DFQATT, CDR2 SNEGSKA, per germline (reference sequence). Deletions cut 3 bases from V and 0 bases from J, with 8 bases between. This CDR3 is CSASRNHQETQYF. The CDR3 bases are TGCAGTGCTAGCAGGAACCACCAAGAGACCCAGTACTTC.

This clonotype was counted many times. J is TRBJ2-1 and V is TRBV6-5; perhaps TRBD1 as D (6 bases). Trimming cost V 6 bases and J 3 bases, with 12 bases left between them. Germline values: CDR1 MNHEY, CDR2 SVGAGI. This CDR3 has 14 residues. The CDR3: CASSPGQSYNEQFF. CDR3 DNA: TGTGCCAGCAGCCCTGGACAGAGCTACAATGAGCAGTTCTTC.

There are many counts of this clonotype. The chain carries TRBV7-6 and TRBJ1-6; D possibly corresponds to TRBD1 (6 bases). The CDR3 length is 14 residues. Germline V CDR1 and CDR2: SGHVS, FNYEAQ. The V end lost 1 base, the J end lost 10 bases, and 11 bases lay between the germline ends. The CDR3 bases are TGTGCCAGCAGCTTAGGGGGGCAGTGGTCACCCCTCCACTTT. The encoded protein is CASSLGGQWSPLHF.

This clonotype was observed many times. The chain has TRBV29-1 and TRBJ1-2; the D gene is possibly TRBD1 (6 bases). V lost 3 bases, J lost 8 bases, and 13 bases lay in between. Germline CDR1 reads SQVTM; CDR2 reads ANQGSEA. This CDR3 region has 12 residues. CDR3 DNA sequence: TGCAGCGTTGAGCCGGGGGCAGGCGGCTACACCTTC. It encodes CSVEPGAGGYTF.

This clonotype was counted a few times. This chain joins TRBV27 and TRBJ2-2, with 9 bases fitting TRBD1. This CDR3 comprises 21 residues. Germline V gene data show CDR1 as MNHEY and CDR2 as SMNVEV (reference sequence). The junction had 24 bases not matched to a gene; V was cut back by 6 bases and J by 4 bases. The CDR3 nucleotides read TGTGCCAGCAGCTATGGGTGGGGGTCTGACCGGGACAGGGAAGGCACCGGGGAGCTGTTTTTT. As protein: CASSYGWGSDRDREGTGELFF.

This clonotype is medium-sized within its sample. The chain uses TRBV3-1 and TRBJ2-7, with 7 bases lining up with TRBD2. With 4 bases clipped from V and 7 bases from J, the junction kept 4 bases outside the gene matches. The CDR3 consists of 12 residues. Germline-derived CDR1 and CDR2 are LGHDT and YNNKEL (reference sequence). This CDR3 is CASSPGGREQYF. For the CDR3, the DNA is TGTGCCAGCAGCCCGGGGGGTCGGGAGCAGTACTTC.

This clonotype was seen many times. The V call is TRBV12-3 or TRBV12-4, the J call TRBJ2-1, with a tentative D call TRBD2 (6 bases). This CDR3 is built from 12 residues. The germline V and J ends were trimmed by 4 bases and 9 bases, with 10 bases remaining between them. This chain's CDR3 is CASSWRVSEQFF. Here the CDR3 DNA reads TGTGCCAGCAGTTGGAGGGTCAGTGAGCAGTTCTTC.

This clonotype was counted between two and nine times. This sequence joins TRBV19 and TRBJ1-5; D gene uncertain. This CDR3 has 12 residues. Trimming stripped 7 bases from V and 5 bases from J, with 9 bases between. Germline V gene lookup returns CDR1 LNHDA and CDR2 SQIVND (reference sequence). This chain's CDR3 is CASTDGDQPQHF. The CDR3 nucleotides are TGTGCCAGTACCGACGGGGATCAGCCCCAGCATTTT.

Many counts were recorded for this clonotype. The chain uses TRBV5-4 and TRBJ2-7; D may be TRBD1 (7 bases). V was pared by 0 bases and J by 1 base, with 14 bases between. CDR3 length: 16 residues. From germline, CDR1 is SGHNT and CDR2 YYREEE (reference sequence). The DNA for the CDR3 is TGTGCCAGCAGCTTGGAAGGGGGCGGGGAATCCTACGAGCAGTACTTC. Protein product: CASSLEGGGESYEQYF.

The chain has TRBV5-1 and TRBJ2-3, with 14 bases matching TRBD2. V shed 4 bases, J shed 6 bases, and the junction held 10 bases outside the gene matches. The CDR3 sequence is 17 residues long. CDR1 and CDR2 (germline): SGHRS, YFSETQ. The chain's CDR3 is CASSLSGLAGGRDTQYF. For the CDR3, the DNA is TGCGCCAGCAGCCTCAGTGGACTAGCGGGAGGCCGCGATACGCAGTATTTT.

This clonotype turned up a few times. This sequence joins TRBV4-2 and TRBJ2-1, with D unresolved. The V gene lost 2 bases and the J gene lost 10 bases, with 6 bases spanning the gap. Per germline, CDR1 LGHNA and CDR2 YNFKEQ. The CDR3 is 11 residues long. The CDR3 sequence: CASSQLEEQFF. CDR3 DNA: TGTGCCAGCAGCCAACTGGAGGAGCAGTTCTTC.

This clonotype was detected many times. The rearrangement uses TRBV7-8 and TRBJ2-7, with D unclear. This CDR3 has 16 amino acids. CDR1 and CDR2 from the germline V gene are SGHVS and FQNEAQ. The ends were cut back, 3 bases at V and 0 bases at J, with 15 bases in the middle. CDR3 coding DNA: TGTGCCAGCAGCTTGTTAACTGGAGACGGCTCCTACGAGCAGTACTTC. This translates into CASSLLTGDGSYEQYF.

Judged by abundance, this clonotype is medium-sized. The chain is built from TRBV12-3 or TRBV12-4 and TRBJ1-4, with D perhaps TRBD1 (6 bases). This CDR3 region has 15 residues. V lost 1 base to trimming and J lost 2 bases, with 8 bases between them. CDR3 bases: TGTGCCAGCAGTTTAGGGGGGCGGACTAATGAAAAACTGTTTTTT. It is translated as CASSLGGRTNEKLFF.

This clonotype was detected many times. The chain is built from TRBV20-1 and TRBJ1-3, with D perhaps matching TRBD1 (5 bases). This CDR3 has 13 amino acids. CDR1 and CDR2 (germline): DFQATT, SNEGSKA (reference sequence). The V end was cut by 3 bases, the J end by 4 bases, with 10 bases between. In DNA, the CDR3 is TGCAGTGCTAGTGCCAGGGCCGGAAACACCATATATTTT. Amino acids: CSASARAGNTIYF.

This clonotype has ten or more counts. The gene calls are TRBV24-1 and TRBJ2-3; maybe TRBD1 (5 bases). CDR3 length: 16 amino acids. Germline V CDR1 and CDR2: KGHDR, SFDVKD. V was clipped by 8 bases and J by 8 bases, with 25 bases between them. The CDR3 here is CATIHVDWSARGTQYF. The CDR3 coding sequence is TGTGCCACCATCCACGTCGACTGGAGCGCTAGGGGTACGCAGTATTTT.

There are many counts of this clonotype. The gene calls are TRBV5-5 and TRBJ2-3; 7 bases match TRBD2. Trimming cost V 3 bases and J 2 bases; bases outside gene matches: 9. The CDR3 has 16 residues. CDR1 and CDR2 (germline): SGHKS, YYEKEE (reference sequence). The CDR3 sequence: CASSSSSSGDTDTQYF. The CDR3 region has the DNA TGTGCCAGCAGCTCATCTTCTAGCGGAGACACAGATACGCAGTATTTT.

The chain recombines TRBV27 with TRBJ2-1; 8 nucleotides agree with TRBD2. Per germline, CDR1 MNHEY and CDR2 SMNVEV (reference sequence). This CDR3 has 15 residues. J gave up 2 bases and V 6 bases, and 6 bases lay outside the gene matches. In DNA form, the CDR3 reads TGTGCCAGCAGCGGGCCGGGGGGGCCCTACAATGAGCAGTTCTTC. Protein product: CASSGPGGPYNEQFF.

This clonotype was seen many times. The chain carries TRBV7-8 and TRBJ1-2, with 7 bases fitting TRBD1. The germline V gene encodes CDR1 SGHVS and CDR2 FQNEAQ. The CDR3 runs to 15 residues. V gave up 4 bases and J gave up 4 bases; unmatched junction bases: 9. CDR3 DNA sequence: TGTGCCAGCAGCTCACCCACGACAGGGACCTATGGCTACACCTTC. Protein sequence: CASSSPTTGTYGYTF. Filled out from reference TRBV7-8 and TRBJ1-2, the complete variable domain reads GAGVSQSPRYKVAKRGQDVALRCDPISGHVSLFWYQQALGQGPEFLTYFQNEAQLDKSGLPSDRFFAERPEGSVSTLKIQRTQQEDSAVYLCASSSPTTGTYGYTFGSGTRLTVV.

This clonotype is medium-sized in the sample. The chain carries TRBV9 and TRBJ1-3; D gene ambiguous. CDR1 SGDLS and CDR2 YYNGEE come from the germline V gene. The CDR3 is 15 residues long. V dropped 0 bases and J dropped 2 bases, with 9 bases sitting between them. CDR3 in DNA: TGTGCCAGCAGCGTAGGAACGGAAACTGGAAACACCATATATTTT. This translates into CASSVGTETGNTIYF.

This clonotype has at least ten counts. The V and J genes are TRBV30 and TRBJ2-7, with D tentatively TRBD2 (5 bases). V was clipped by 4 bases and J by 0 bases, with 10 bases between them. Per germline, CDR1 GTSNPN and CDR2 SVGIG (reference sequence). The length of the CDR3 is 13 residues. The CDR3 loop is CAWTRGFSYEQYF. The CDR3 DNA follows: TGTGCCTGGACCCGGGGTTTCTCCTACGAGCAGTACTTC.

This clonotype was seen many times. The chain has TRBV6-1 and TRBJ1-4; D remains unclear. The V end was cut by 0 bases, the J end by 15 bases, with 5 bases between. The CDR3 spans 10 residues. CDR1 and CDR2 from the germline V gene are MNHNS and SASEGT. The CDR3: CASSEALVFF. The DNA of the CDR3 is TGTGCCAGCAGTGAAGCCCTAGTGTTTTTT.

This clonotype was recorded at least ten times. This chain connects TRBV12-5 to TRBJ2-2, with 7 bases identical to TRBD2. The junction had 8 bases not matched to a gene; V was cut back by 7 bases and J by 0 bases. From germline, CDR1 is LGHNT and CDR2 FRNRAP. The CDR3 has 16 residues. CDR3 loop: CASVLSSGTNTGELFF. The DNA of the CDR3 is TGTGCTAGTGTTCTCTCTAGCGGAACGAACACCGGGGAGCTGTTTTTT.

Sample share makes this clonotype medium-sized. This chain joins TRBV6-5 and TRBJ1-2; D remains unclear. Trimming cost V 0 bases and J 5 bases, with 10 bases left between them. The germline V gene has CDR1 MNHEY and CDR2 SVGAGI. This CDR3 has 14 residues. CDR3 in DNA: TGTGCCAGCAGTTACTCGTACGATTCGTATGGCTACACCTTC. The encoded protein is CASSYSYDSYGYTF.

There are many counts of this clonotype. This chain joins TRBV4-1 and TRBJ2-1; D might be TRBD1 (5 bases). Germline-derived CDR1 and CDR2 are MGHRA and YSYEKL. Trimming removed 0 bases from V and 10 bases from J, with 13 bases in between. There are 14 residues in the CDR3. The CDR3, as DNA: TGCGCCAGCAGCCAAGAGGGCAGGACACAAGAGCAGTTCTTC. It translates to CASSQEGRTQEQFF.

This clonotype came up many times. This chain connects TRBV7-9 to TRBJ1-1, with D maybe TRBD1 (5 bases). V dropped 7 bases and J dropped 2 bases, with 14 bases sitting between them. The CDR3 consists of 14 residues. Germline CDR1 and CDR2: SEHNR and FQNEAQ (reference sequence). This CDR3 reads CASMVDSLNTEAFF. CDR3 bases: TGTGCCAGCATGGTTGACAGCCTCAACACTGAAGCTTTCTTT.

This clonotype appeared many times. The chain recombines TRBV28 with TRBJ2-3; D gene unclear. The CDR3 has 11 residues. The V end lost 4 bases, the J end lost 5 bases, and 4 bases lay between the germline ends. Per germline, CDR1 MDHEN and CDR2 SYDVKM. CDR3 DNA: TGTGCCAGCAGTTGGAGAGATACGCAGTATTTT. It is translated as CASSWRDTQYF.

The V gene is TRBV6-6, the J gene TRBJ2-1; D remains unclear. The CDR3 is made up of 12 amino acids. Germline V CDR1 and CDR2: MNHNY, SVGAGI (reference sequence). V lost 2 bases and J 10 bases, leaving 9 bases between the germline ends. The DNA of the CDR3 is TGTGCCAGCAGTTACGGAAGGGCGGAGCAGTTCTTC. This encodes CASSYGRAEQFF.

The genes are TRBV5-1 and TRBJ2-7; possibly TRBD1 for D (5 bases). The V end lost 0 bases, the J end lost 2 bases, and 12 bases lay between the germline ends. Germline CDR1 SGHRS, CDR2 YFSETQ. The CDR3 has 15 residues. The DNA of the CDR3 is TGCGCCAGCAGCTTGGAGGGCAGGGATACCTACGAGCAGTACTTC. This gives the protein CASSLEGRDTYEQYF.